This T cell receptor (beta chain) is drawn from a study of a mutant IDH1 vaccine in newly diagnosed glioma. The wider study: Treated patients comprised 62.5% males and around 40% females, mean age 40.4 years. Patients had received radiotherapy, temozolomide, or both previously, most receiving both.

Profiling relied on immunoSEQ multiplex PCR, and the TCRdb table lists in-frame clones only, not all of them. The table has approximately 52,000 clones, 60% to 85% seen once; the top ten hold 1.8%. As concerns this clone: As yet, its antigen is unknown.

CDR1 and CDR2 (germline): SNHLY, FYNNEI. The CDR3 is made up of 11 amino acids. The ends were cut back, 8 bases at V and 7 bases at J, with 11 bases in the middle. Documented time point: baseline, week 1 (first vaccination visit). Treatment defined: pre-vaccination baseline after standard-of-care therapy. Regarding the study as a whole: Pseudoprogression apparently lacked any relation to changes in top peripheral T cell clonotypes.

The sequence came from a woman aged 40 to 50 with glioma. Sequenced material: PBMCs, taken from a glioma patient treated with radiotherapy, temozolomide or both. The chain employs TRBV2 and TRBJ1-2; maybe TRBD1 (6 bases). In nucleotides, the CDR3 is TGTGCCAGCGTACAGGGTCCTGGCTACACCTTC. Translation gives CASVQGPGYTF.